Listed below are T cell receptor beta chains from one sample, sequenced in a study of cytomegalovirus exposure and HLA in healthy donors. The repertoire was sequenced with immunoSEQ multiplex PCR; TCRdb's copy has only in-frame clones and lacks some. The sample lists roughly 120,000 clones, approximately 79% occurring once. Material for sequencing was PBMCs. The receptor source for this set is a man aged 25 to 45 in good health and CMV-seropositive. The CDR3 runs from the conserved cysteine through the conserved F or W. A D gene is named only where the DNA matches it firmly. Not every row has a clone size; where given, it reads once, few, many or a size class.

cdr3_aa	cdr3_nt	v_call	j_call	d_call	clone_size
CASSYSGVEGYTF	TGTGCCAGCAGTTACTCAGGGGTGGAGGGCTACACCTTC	TRBV6-5	TRBJ1-2	.	.
CASRNSGGDNEQFF	TGTGCCAGCAGAAATAGCGGGGGGGACAATGAGCAGTTCTTC	TRBV5-5	TRBJ2-1	TRBD2	few
CAWGTGTGSQETQYF	TGTGCCTGGGGGACTGGGACAGGGAGCCAAGAGACCCAGTACTTC	TRBV30	TRBJ2-5	TRBD1	.
CATSPGEYSNQPQHF	TGTGCCACCAGCCCTGGGGAGTATAGCAATCAGCCCCAGCATTTT	TRBV15	TRBJ1-5	.	.
CASSKQTRDEQYF	TGTGCCAGCAGCAAACAAACGAGGGACGAGCAGTACTTC	TRBV14	TRBJ2-7	.	few
CASSLGDRGIGYTF	TGTGCCAGCAGCTTAGGCGACAGGGGAATTGGCTACACCTTC	TRBV7-2	TRBJ1-2	TRBD1	.
CASSYNRGHEQYF	TGTGCCAGCAGTTATAACAGGGGTCACGAGCAGTACTTC	TRBV6-5	TRBJ2-7	TRBD1	.
CASSERPGLGGNTIYF	TGCGCCAGCAGCGAAAGACCAGGGCTGGGTGGAAACACCATATATTTT	TRBV4-1	TRBJ1-3	.	few
CASGSWPQDYEQYF	TGTGCCAGCGGATCTTGGCCGCAGGACTACGAGCAGTACTTC	TRBV11-2	TRBJ2-7	.	.
CASSLQGRQPQHF	TGTGCCAGCAGCCTGCAGGGGCGGCAGCCCCAGCATTTT	TRBV27	TRBJ1-5	.	once
CASNSRTSPEHYNEQFF	TGTGCCAGCAACTCCCGTACTAGCCCCGAACACTACAATGAGCAGTTCTTC	TRBV7-2	TRBJ2-1	.	.
CASSLQGTGGETQYF	TGTGCCAGCAGCTTACAGGGGACAGGTGGAGAGACCCAGTACTTC	TRBV13	TRBJ2-5	TRBD1	.
CASSRTIRTGGRSEKLFF	TGTGCCAGCAGCCGTACCATTAGGACAGGGGGCAGGAGTGAAAAACTGTTTTTT	TRBV5-5	TRBJ1-4	TRBD1	.
CATAWLYGYTF	TGTGCCACCGCCTGGCTCTATGGCTACACCTTC	TRBV10-3	TRBJ1-2	.	.
CASSITGGMSGYTF	TGTGCCAGTAGTATTACCGGGGGGATGAGTGGCTACACCTTC	TRBV19	TRBJ1-2	.	few
CASSNGDSPTGELFF	TGTGCCAGTAGTAACGGGGACAGCCCTACCGGGGAGCTGTTTTTT	TRBV19	TRBJ2-2	TRBD1	.
CASSLGGEGYEQYF	TGTGCCAGCAGCTTAGGCGGGGAGGGCTACGAGCAGTACTTC	TRBV7-9	TRBJ2-7	TRBD2	.
CATRDSDSNQPQHF	TGTGCTACTAGGGACAGTGATAGCAATCAGCCCCAGCATTTT	TRBV6-1	TRBJ1-5	TRBD1	.
CATSDDRRNYGYTF	TGTGCCACCAGCGATGACAGGCGTAACTATGGCTACACCTTC	TRBV15	TRBJ1-2	.	.
CASNRTVNTGELFF	TGCGCCAGCAATAGGACAGTGAACACCGGGGAGCTGTTTTTT	TRBV10-1	TRBJ2-2	.	.
CASSFVGDSSGANVLTF	TGTGCCAGCAGCTTTGTAGGAGACAGCTCTGGGGCCAACGTCCTGACTTTC	TRBV12-1	TRBJ2-6	.	once
CASRSGGPGETQYF	TGTGCCAGCAGATCGGGGGGGCCAGGAGAGACCCAGTACTTC	TRBV11-2	TRBJ2-5	TRBD2	.
CASSHRVGGYTF	TGTGCCAGCAGCCACAGGGTTGGTGGCTACACCTTC	TRBV2	TRBJ1-2	.	.
CASSFQREGETQYF	TGCGCCAGCAGCTTCCAGCGGGAGGGAGAGACCCAGTACTTC	TRBV5-1	TRBJ2-5	TRBD2	.
CASTEDSHNEKLFF	TGTGCCAGTACCGAGGACAGTCATAATGAAAAACTGTTTTTT	TRBV19	TRBJ1-4	.	once
CASSLERGNSPLHF	TGTGCCAGCAGCTTAGAACGGGGAAATTCACCCCTCCACTTT	TRBV5-6	TRBJ1-6	.	few
CASSLRTSGTYEQYF	TGTGCCAGCAGCTTAAGGACTAGCGGCACGTACGAGCAGTACTTC	TRBV7-2	TRBJ2-7	TRBD2	.
CASSESNTEAFF	TGCGCCAGCAGCGAGTCCAACACTGAAGCTTTCTTT	TRBV5-1	TRBJ1-1	.	few
CASSVSGGAGETQYF	TGTGCCAGCAGCGTAAGTGGGGGGGCGGGAGAGACCCAGTACTTC	TRBV9	TRBJ2-5	.	.
CASSSYFVGGVNEKLFF	TGTGCCAGCAGCTCCTATTTCGTTGGGGGGGTTAATGAAAAACTGTTTTTT	TRBV7-8	TRBJ1-4	.	.
CASSPRDRDGEQFF	TGTGCCAGTAGTCCCCGGGACAGGGACGGTGAGCAGTTCTTC	TRBV19	TRBJ2-1	TRBD1	.
CASSEAESWTSGGNEQFF	TGTGCCAGCAGTGAAGCCGAATCATGGACTAGCGGAGGGAATGAGCAGTTCTTC	TRBV6-1	TRBJ2-1	TRBD2	.
CASSQLTGRTDGYTF	TGTGCCAGCAGTCAATTGACAGGGCGTACGGATGGCTACACCTTC	TRBV27	TRBJ1-2	TRBD1	.
CASSHPETGSSYNEQFF	TGCGCCAGCAGCCACCCGGAGACAGGGAGCTCCTACAATGAGCAGTTCTTC	TRBV4-1	TRBJ2-1	TRBD1	.
CASSREGSFRGETQYF	TGTGCCAGCAGCCGGGAAGGGTCTTTCAGAGGTGAGACCCAGTACTTC	TRBV7-9	TRBJ2-5	.	.
CASSGSGGPYNEQFF	TGTGCCAGCAGTGGTAGCGGGGGGCCCTACAATGAGCAGTTCTTC	TRBV6-5	TRBJ2-1	TRBD2	.
CASARHVGYEQYF	TGTGCCAGCGCCCGCCATGTGGGCTACGAGCAGTACTTC	TRBV25-1	TRBJ2-7	.	.
CASRRQGSNNEQFF	TGTGCCAGCAGGAGACAGGGATCCAACAATGAGCAGTTCTTC	TRBV25-1	TRBJ2-1	TRBD1	.
CASIRGQGLQETQYF	TGTGCCAGCATCCGGGGACAGGGACTTCAAGAGACCCAGTACTTC	TRBV7-9	TRBJ2-5	TRBD1	.
CASNPGRGGVNEQFF	TGTGCCAGCAACCCGGGACGAGGGGGGGTGAATGAGCAGTTCTTC	TRBV5-8	TRBJ2-1	.	.
CASSTGTGRDTQYF	TGTGCCAGCAGCACTGGGACAGGGAGAGATACGCAGTATTTT	TRBV7-6	TRBJ2-3	TRBD1	.
CSVAGTGLHDGYTF	TGCAGCGTCGCCGGGACAGGGCTTCACGATGGCTACACCTTC	TRBV29-1	TRBJ1-2	TRBD1	.
CASSLATGGETQYF	TGTGCCAGCAGCTTAGCTACAGGGGGAGAGACCCAGTACTTC	TRBV7-2	TRBJ2-5	TRBD1	once
CASSVASSPYEQYF	TGTGCCAGCAGCGTCGCTAGCAGCCCCTACGAGCAGTACTTC	TRBV9	TRBJ2-7	.	.
CASSYHSHTDTGELFF	TGTGCCAGCAGTTACCACAGCCACACGGACACCGGGGAGCTGTTTTTT	TRBV6-5	TRBJ2-2	.	.
CASSVLQFYGYTF	TGTGCCAGCAGCGTTCTACAGTTCTATGGCTACACCTTC	TRBV7-6	TRBJ1-2	.	few
CASSGVAGAQETQYF	TGTGCCAGTAGTGGGGTAGCGGGGGCTCAAGAGACCCAGTACTTC	TRBV19	TRBJ2-5	TRBD2	.
CASSQLNPGQLAKNIQYF	TGCGCCAGCAGTCAATTAAACCCGGGACAATTAGCCAAAAACATTCAGTACTTC	TRBV23-1	TRBJ2-4	.	.
CASLQGSNTEAFF	TGTGCCAGTCTACAGGGGTCGAACACTGAAGCTTTCTTT	TRBV19	TRBJ1-1	TRBD1	.
CASSLYRGENTEAFF	TGTGCCAGCAGCTTGTACAGGGGGGAGAACACTGAAGCTTTCTTT	TRBV5-4	TRBJ1-1	TRBD1	.